Sequencing of this T cell receptor (beta chain) was carried out in a study of cytomegalovirus exposure and HLA in healthy donors. Across the whole study: In an earlier analysis, approximately 120 million unique TCR beta sequences were found from some 200 million T cells.

Points from the study as a whole: Later, an analysis found that common viral pathogens appeared to be linked with several of the most significant clusters. HLA alleles were associated with roughly 15,000 TCR beta sequences in a later analysis at 0.05 false discovery rate. Productive rates of about 87% or about 30% were seen for most TCR beta V segments in an earlier analysis.

To note about this clone: Its antigen is not known.

60 Vbeta and 13 Jbeta primers were used in PCR. The table came from immunoSEQ multiplex PCR; TCRdb's copy has only in-frame clones and leaves some out. The table shows 130,000 or so clones, with more than 70% occurring only once. This CDR3 has 16 amino acids. J was trimmed by 4 bases and V by 1 base; bases with no gene match: 7. Germline V gene data show CDR1 as MDHEN and CDR2 as SYDVKM. The chain employs TRBV28 and TRBJ1-5, with 7 bases identical to TRBD1. The sequenced material came from PBMCs. This sequence originates from a woman in her thirties in good health and CMV-seropositive. CDR3 sequence: CASSLFRGTANQPQHF. The CDR3 DNA reads TGTGCCAGCAGTTTATTTAGAGGGACAGCAAATCAGCCCCAGCATTTT.